This T cell receptor beta chain is from a study of monozygotic twins with inflammatory bowel disease. Notes on the study in general: With others, IBD patients shared fewer clonotypes than healthy twins did, especially with disease activity.

TCRdb processed the 5' RACE reads again and assigns one entry to each CDR3 protein, with no DNA. The table lists 400,000 or so distinct CDR3 sequences. Remarks on this clonotype: Its matching antigen is unknown.

Input material: blood. The source is a human donor with ulcerative colitis or Crohn's disease, or a healthy co-twin of an affected twin (not recorded which).

The CDR3 here is CSARRGTSGRQETQYF. The chain uses TRBV20-1 and TRBJ2-5; TCRdb names TRBD2, which stays unverified in the absence of DNA. This CDR3 contains 16 residues. Germline lookup yields CDR1 DFQATT and CDR2 SNEGSKA (reference sequence).